This T cell receptor (beta chain) was recorded in a study of siplizumab effects on memory and regulatory T cells. Study-wide points: A naive or memory phenotype could not be assigned to roughly 80-97% of the proliferating CD4+ or CD8+ clones.

The assay was immunoSEQ multiplex PCR, and TCRdb's table has in-frame clones only and misses some. The sample has some 87,000 clones; about 90% are singletons. For this clone: Its antigen is not identified.

Trimming removed 4 bases from V and 3 bases from J, with 15 bases in between. The V gene's germline CDR1 is MDHEN and CDR2 SYDVKM. The CDR3 extends over 16 amino acids. The TCR originated in a human donor in good health. Sequenced input: CD4+ T cells sorted from blood. The V gene is TRBV28, the J gene TRBJ1-4; D uncertain. CDR3 residues: CASSSLSRRPNEKLFF. The DNA for the CDR3 is TGTGCCAGCAGTTCCCTCTCGCGGCGGCCTAATGAAAAACTGTTTTTT.